These T cell receptor beta chains were read from a single sample in a study of follicular helper T cells after annual influenza vaccination. TCRdb keeps only in-frame clones here, not all; method: immunoSEQ multiplex PCR. This table has about 10,000 clones, 65% to 85% appearing once. Here the sequenced sample was CXCR5+ CD38- circulating T follicular helper cells from blood, taken on the day of influenza vaccination. The receptor set was obtained from an adult who received the influenza vaccine. Both conserved end residues are part of each CDR3. Fields, in order: D gene, clone size, V gene, J gene, CDR3 DNA, CDR3 protein. A D gene is named only where the DNA matches it firmly. The listing skips clone size in some rows; elsewhere it reads once, few, many or a size class.

D: NA
size: once
V: TRBV18
J: TRBJ2-2
DNA: TGTGCCAGCTCACCACAAAGCAACACCGGGGAGCTGTTTTTT
CDR3: CASSPQSNTGELFF

D: NA
size: NA
V: TRBV5-6
J: TRBJ2-4
DNA: TGTGCCAGCAGCTCAGAGGTTTCGGGAAACATTCAGTACTTC
CDR3: CASSSEVSGNIQYF

D: NA
size: once
V: TRBV28
J: TRBJ2-3
DNA: TGTGCCAGCAGTTTAGGGTCCGGGGCGGGAGATACGCAGTATTTT
CDR3: CASSLGSGAGDTQYF

D: NA
size: NA
V: TRBV25-1
J: TRBJ1-1
DNA: TGTGCCAGCACCAGAAGCGGAGGGAACACTGAAGCTTTCTTT
CDR3: CASTRSGGNTEAFF

D: NA
size: few
V: TRBV14
J: TRBJ1-2
DNA: TGTGCCAGCAGCCCTCCTGACGGATACAACTATGGCTACACCTTC
CDR3: CASSPPDGYNYGYTF

D: NA
size: few
V: TRBV9
J: TRBJ2-2
DNA: TGTGCCAGCAGCGTATCTTGGTCCGGGGAGCTGTTTTTT
CDR3: CASSVSWSGELFF

D: TRBD2
size: once
V: TRBV10-1
J: TRBJ2-1
DNA: TGCGCCAGCAGTGGGGGACTAGCGGGTTACAATGAGCAGTTCTTC
CDR3: CASSGGLAGYNEQFF

D: NA
size: NA
V: TRBV6-5
J: TRBJ1-1
DNA: TGTGCCAGCAATGCCGTTGGCCGGGGGGACACTGAAGCTTTCTTT
CDR3: CASNAVGRGDTEAFF

D: TRBD2
size: NA
V: TRBV5-4
J: TRBJ2-1
DNA: TGTGCCAGCAGCTTGGACAGCGGGGGCCAAAATGAGCAGTTCTTC
CDR3: CASSLDSGGQNEQFF

D: NA
size: NA
V: TRBV28
J: TRBJ2-2
DNA: TGTGCCAGCAGTGTTAACCCCTTCCAGAAGGAGCTGTTTTTT
CDR3: CASSVNPFQKELFF

D: NA
size: NA
V: TRBV7-2
J: TRBJ1-3
DNA: TGTGCCAGCAGTTTCGGGCACTCTGGAAACACCATATATTTT
CDR3: CASSFGHSGNTIYF

D: NA
size: few
V: TRBV27
J: TRBJ1-5
DNA: TGTGCCAGCAGTTTCCTGGACCAGCCCCAGCATTTT
CDR3: CASSFLDQPQHF

D: TRBD2
size: NA
V: TRBV6-1
J: TRBJ2-2
DNA: TGTGCCAGTAGTATAGCGGGTGTTGGGCTGTTTTTT
CDR3: CASSIAGVGLFF

D: NA
size: NA
V: TRBV6-1
J: TRBJ2-1
DNA: TGTGCCAGCACAGGACTATCCTACAATGAGCAGTTCTTC
CDR3: CASTGLSYNEQFF

D: TRBD2
size: NA
V: TRBV15
J: TRBJ2-2
DNA: TGTGCCACCAGCAGACCAGCTAGCGGGGTGTCCCCCAGGGAGCTGTTTTTT
CDR3: CATSRPASGVSPRELFF

D: NA
size: NA
V: TRBV18
J: TRBJ1-6
DNA: TGTGCCAGCTCACCTTACCGGGATTCACCCCTCCACTTT
CDR3: CASSPYRDSPLHF

D: NA
size: NA
V: TRBV29-1
J: TRBJ2-1
DNA: TGCAGCGCCGAAACGGCCCATAAAGTTGAGCAGTTCTTC
CDR3: CSAETAHKVEQFF

D: TRBD1
size: NA
V: TRBV19
J: TRBJ2-1
DNA: TGTGCCAGTAGAAACAGGGGTGGCAATGAGCAGTTCTTC
CDR3: CASRNRGGNEQFF